Below, 6 T cell receptor beta chains from the same sample are listed, as sequenced in a study of cytomegalovirus exposure and HLA in healthy donors. Primers included in the PCR were 60 Vbeta and 13 Jbeta primers. Clones were sequenced by immunoSEQ multiplex PCR, and TCRdb holds only the in-frame ones, with some missing. Among about 200,000 clones listed, more than 60% were seen once. The sequenced sample was PBMCs. Receptors originate from a woman between 25 and 40 years old in good health and CMV-seropositive.

This clone turned up a few times. The CDR3 DNA sequence: TGTGCCAGCAGCTTGGCCCGGCCGGGTGGCAATCAGCCCCAGCATTTT. Protein product: CASSLARPGGNQPQHF. The chain couples TRBV5-6 to TRBJ1-5; no firm D call. Trimming left V 0 bases short and J 2 bases short, with 12 bases between. Germline V gene data show CDR1 as SGHDT and CDR2 as YYEEEE. The length of the CDR3 is 16 residues. The whole variable domain, remainder taken from reference TRBV5-6 and TRBJ1-5, is DAGVTQSPTHLIKTRGQQVTLRCSPKSGHDTVSWYQQALGQGPQFIFQYYEEEERQRGNFPDRFSGHQFPNYSSELNVNALLLGDSALYLCASSLARPGGNQPQHFGDGTRLSIL.

The V call is TRBV5-4, the J call TRBJ1-4, with 8 bases lining up with TRBD1. Trimming at V came to 4 bases and at J to 7 bases, leaving 6 bases not matched to a gene. The CDR3 runs 14 residues. Germline V gives CDR1 SGHNT, CDR2 YYREEE (reference sequence). The CDR3 sequence: CASSRTGRTEKLFF. CDR3 coding DNA: TGTGCCAGCAGCAGGACAGGGAGGACTGAAAAACTGTTTTTT.

This chain connects TRBV7-9 to TRBJ1-2; tentatively, D is TRBD1 (6 bases). Germline values: CDR1 SEHNR, CDR2 FQNEAQ (reference sequence). The CDR3 is 15 residues long. The V end was cut by 2 bases, the J end by 3 bases, with 13 bases between. The CDR3 reads CASSLMIYRDYGYTF. The CDR3 DNA is TGTGCCAGCAGCTTAATGATATACAGGGACTATGGCTACACCTTC.

The V and J genes are TRBV5-1 and TRBJ2-5, with TRBD2 identical over 16 bases. The trim removed 2 bases at V and 4 bases at J, leaving 5 bases unmatched. This CDR3 is 17 amino acids long. Germline CDR1 is SGHRS and CDR2 is YFSETQ. The CDR3 spells CASSFTGLAGGAETQYF. The CDR3 DNA is TGCGCCAGCAGCTTCACGGGACTAGCGGGAGGGGCAGAGACCCAGTACTTC.

The chain links TRBV27 to TRBJ2-3; the match to TRBD1 covers 8 bases. In germline, CDR1 is MNHEY, CDR2 SMNVEV (reference sequence). V trimming: 2 bases; J trimming: 6 bases; junction bases outside the gene matches: 10. This CDR3 contains 16 residues. CDR3 in amino acids: CASSLMAGGLVDTQYF. CDR3 bases: TGTGCCAGCAGTTTAATGGCAGGGGGCTTGGTGGATACGCAGTATTTT.

This rearrangement joins TRBV6-5 to TRBJ2-1; no clear D. The CDR3 length is 12 residues. Germline V lookup: CDR1 MNHEY, CDR2 SVGAGI. The ends were cut back, 7 bases at V and 7 bases at J, with 11 bases in the middle. This CDR3 reads CASTSKWNEQFF. The DNA of the CDR3 is TGTGCCAGCACTAGTAAGTGGAATGAGCAGTTCTTC.